The 21 T cell receptor beta chains below all came from one sample that was sequenced in a study of cytomegalovirus exposure and HLA in healthy donors. Here immunoSEQ multiplex PCR was the method, and the copy in TCRdb shows in-frame clones only, minus some. In the table there are 150,000 to 200,000 clones, about 85% of which are singletons. The sequencing sample was made of PBMCs. Every receptor here comes from a man aged 30-40 years in good health and CMV-seropositive.

The chain links TRBV11-2 to TRBJ1-1; D unclear. The CDR3 is 13 residues long. V lost 0 bases and J lost 0, with 2 bases in between. CDR1 is SGHAT, CDR2 FQNNGV, per germline. This chain's CDR3 is CASSLDMNTEAFF. The CDR3 coding sequence is TGTGCCAGCAGCTTAGATATGAACACTGAAGCTTTCTTT. The full variable domain, its missing parts supplied by reference TRBV11-2 and TRBJ1-1, is EAGVAQSPRYKIIEKRQSVAFWCNPISGHATLYWYQQILGQGPKLLIQFQNNGVVDDSQLPKDRFSAERLKGVDSTLKIQPAKLEDSAVYLCASSLDMNTEAFFGQGTRLTVV.

V usage is TRBV5-1 and J usage is TRBJ1-4; TRBD1 might be the D (5 bases). CDR1 and CDR2 from the germline V gene are SGHRS and YFSETQ. Between the trimmed V and J ends, which lost 4 bases and 8 bases, there was a span of 18 bases. The CDR3 runs to 15 residues. The CDR3 coding sequence is TGCGCCAGCAGCGTAACTCCCAGACAGAGAGAAAAACTGTTTTTT. This gives the protein CASSVTPRQREKLFF.

V and J are TRBV28 and TRBJ2-7; 11 bases map to TRBD1. The junction had 12 bases not matched to a gene; V was cut back by 7 bases and J by 7 bases. The CDR3 runs 15 residues. Germline V lookup: CDR1 MDHEN, CDR2 SYDVKM. The CDR3 sequence is CASTLGTGGAWEQYF. For the CDR3, the DNA is TGTGCCAGCACCCTCGGGACAGGGGGGGCTTGGGAGCAGTACTTC.

This rearrangement joins TRBV9 to TRBJ2-5; D not resolved. Germline V lookup: CDR1 SGDLS, CDR2 YYNGEE. The CDR3 consists of 15 residues. The V end was cut by 4 bases, the J end by 5 bases, with 18 bases between. As DNA, the CDR3 is TGTGCCAGCAGCCCCGGTACGGCCCTAGTCGAGACCCAGTACTTC. This translates into CASSPGTALVETQYF. Full variable domain (remainder filled in from reference TRBV9 and TRBJ2-5): DSGVTQTPKHLITATGQRVTLRCSPRSGDLSVYWYQQSLDQGLQFLIQYYNGEERAKGNILERFSAQQFPDLHSELNLSSLELGDSALYFCASSPGTALVETQYFGPGTRLLVL.

Notes on this clone: At one boundary the junction diverges from the germline segment, which might be a read error. The chain combines TRBV11-2 with TRBJ1-6; D is perhaps TRBD1 (6 bases). The CDR3 sequence is 18 residues long. Germline V lookup: CDR1 SGHAT, CDR2 FQNNGV. The DNA for the CDR3 is TGTGCCAGCACCTTATTATTAAACGCAGGGGCTGCGAATTCACCCCTCCACTTT. This gives the protein CASTLLLNAGAANSPLHF.

This sequence joins TRBV10-2 and TRBJ2-2; 9 nucleotides match TRBD2. Trimming removed 9 bases from V and 5 bases from J; junction bases left unmatched: 10. Germline V gene data show CDR1 as WSHSY and CDR2 as SAAADI. The length of the CDR3 is 15 residues. CDR3: CASSPAGGYTGELFF. CDR3 sequence (DNA): TGCGCCAGTAGCCCAGCGGGGGGTTATACCGGGGAGCTGTTTTTT.

This rearrangement joins TRBV5-1 to TRBJ2-5; no firm D call. This CDR3 contains 14 residues. V dropped 4 bases and J dropped 3 bases, with 13 bases sitting between them. Germline V gene sequence: CDR1 SGHRS, CDR2 YFSETQ. The CDR3 DNA reads TGCGCCAGCAGCCCGGCCGCGGCAGAAGAGACCCAGTACTTC. Protein product: CASSPAAAEETQYF.

The chain links TRBV5-4 to TRBJ1-1; D not resolved. CDR1 is SGHNT, CDR2 YYREEE, per germline (reference sequence). Trimming took 5 bases from V and 6 from J, leaving 23 bases between them. The length of the CDR3 is 16 residues. The CDR3 region is CASRLIPGTPSAEAFF. CDR3 DNA: TGTGCCAGCAGGCTAATCCCAGGTACCCCCTCGGCTGAAGCTTTCTTT.

The V and J genes are TRBV6-6 and TRBJ2-3; TRBD2 matches 13 bases. The trim removed 6 bases at V and 4 bases at J, leaving 7 bases unmatched. The CDR3 runs to 16 residues. Germline loops: CDR1 MNHNY, CDR2 SVGAGI (reference sequence). CDR3 sequence: CASSFGLAGVSDTQYF. The CDR3 DNA is TGTGCCAGCAGCTTTGGACTAGCGGGGGTGTCAGATACGCAGTATTTT.

The chain links TRBV25-1 to TRBJ2-7, with D hard to call. CDR3 size: 14 residues. The germline V and J ends were trimmed by 4 bases and 1 base, with 11 bases remaining between them. CDR1 and CDR2 from the germline V gene are MGHDK and SYGVNS. The CDR3 nucleotides are TGTGCCAGCAGTGCCAGATCGTGGTCCTACGAGCAGTACTTC. Translating it yields CASSARSWSYEQYF.

V and J are TRBV15 and TRBJ2-1, with 9 bases aligning to TRBD1. Trimming at V came to 9 bases and at J to 3 bases, leaving 3 bases not matched to a gene. Germline V CDR1 and CDR2: LNHNV, YYDKDF (reference sequence). The CDR3 sequence is 13 residues long. In DNA, the CDR3 is TGTGCCACGGGACAGGGCGACTACAATGAGCAGTTCTTC. It encodes CATGQGDYNEQFF. The full variable domain, in which reference TRBV15 and TRBJ2-1 provide the parts outside the CDR3, is DAMVIQNPRYQVTQFGKPVTLSCSQTLNHNVMYWYQQKSSQAPKLLFHYYDKDFNNEADTPDNFQSRRPNTSFCFLDIRSPGLGDTAMYLCATGQGDYNEQFFGPGTRLTVL.

V usage is TRBV11-3 and J usage is TRBJ1-2; D may be TRBD1 (6 bases). CDR1 and CDR2 from the germline V gene are SGHNT and YENEEA. The CDR3 is 13 amino acids. V lost 5 bases, J lost 4 bases, and 11 bases lay in between. CDR3: CASSHKTGYGYTF. As DNA, the CDR3 is TGTGCCAGCAGCCATAAGACAGGCTATGGCTACACCTTC. The entire variable domain, with the rest obtained from reference TRBV11-3 and TRBJ1-2, is as follows: EAGVVQSPRYKIIEKKQPVAFWCNPISGHNTLYWYLQNLGQGPELLIRYENEEAVDDSQLPKDRFSAERLKGVDSTLKIQPAELGDSAVYLCASSHKTGYGYTFGSGTRLTVV.

The genes are TRBV7-6 and TRBJ2-7; D not resolved. Germline CDR1 SGHVS, CDR2 FNYEAQ. V was trimmed by 8 bases and J by 0 bases, leaving 14 bases between them. The length of the CDR3 is 14 residues. The CDR3 DNA reads as TGTGCCAGCTGTGTGACCCCAGGCTCCTACGAGCAGTACTTC. It is translated as CASCVTPGSYEQYF.

V and J are TRBV5-8 and TRBJ1-1; D is unresolved. The germline gives CDR1 SGHTS, CDR2 YDEGEE. The CDR3 covers 14 residues. V was trimmed by 1 base and J by 0 bases, leaving 7 bases between them. The CDR3 bases are TGTGCCAGCAGCTTGCCCACAGTGAACACTGAAGCTTTCTTT. Translated: CASSLPTVNTEAFF.

This chain connects TRBV7-9 to TRBJ2-3; 11 bases align to TRBD1. The germline CDR1 and CDR2 sequences are SEHNR and FQNEAQ (reference sequence). J lost 5 bases, V lost 7 bases, and 14 bases had no gene match. The CDR3 consists of 17 residues. CDR3 nucleotide sequence: TGTGCCAGCAACAACCCCCAGGGACAGGGGGGGAGAGATACGCAGTATTTT. This translates into CASNNPQGQGGRDTQYF.

This rearrangement joins TRBV10-1 to TRBJ2-7, with TRBD2 matching 13 bases. V lost 6 bases and J lost 7; bases outside the gene matches: 12. The CDR3 is 16 amino acids. Germline V gives CDR1 WNHNN, CDR2 SYGVQD (reference sequence). CDR3 DNA: TGCGCCAGCAGCCCCGGGACTAGCGGGGCCCCCTGGGAGCAGTACTTC. Its protein is CASSPGTSGAPWEQYF.

This clone was seen only once. The chain has TRBV9 and TRBJ1-2; D might be TRBD1 (6 bases). Trimming took off 6 bases at V and 4 bases at J, with 19 bases between the two ends. CDR1 is SGDLS and CDR2 is YYNGEE in the germline V gene. The CDR3 loop spans 15 amino acids. The CDR3 reads CASTPRGSDGYGYTF. The CDR3 DNA reads as TGTGCCAGCACCCCAAGGGGGTCAGACGGCTATGGCTACACCTTC.

J is TRBJ2-1 and V is TRBV10-3; 9 positions agree with TRBD2. After removal of 6 bases from V and 10 bases from J, the junction contained 13 bases not matched to a gene. The length of the CDR3 is 15 residues. CDR1 is ENHRY, CDR2 SYGVKD, per germline. As DNA, the CDR3 is TGTGCCATCAGCGATCTAGCGGGGCCCTTTGGGGAGCAGTTCTTC. Protein product: CAISDLAGPFGEQFF.

The chain carries TRBV9 and TRBJ2-3; D is possibly TRBD2 (5 bases). V lost 0 bases and J 1 base, leaving 9 bases between the germline ends. The CDR3 length is 15 residues. Germline V gene data show CDR1 as SGDLS and CDR2 as YYNGEE. The CDR3 is CASSVGGFGTDTQYF. The CDR3 DNA is TGTGCCAGCAGCGTAGGCGGGTTCGGCACAGATACGCAGTATTTT. The full variable domain, with the rest looked up from reference TRBV9 and TRBJ2-3, is DSGVTQTPKHLITATGQRVTLRCSPRSGDLSVYWYQQSLDQGLQFLIQYYNGEERAKGNILERFSAQQFPDLHSELNLSSLELGDSALYFCASSVGGFGTDTQYFGPGTRLTVL.

The chain has TRBV7-9 and TRBJ1-1; 8 bases are shared with TRBD1. Losses at the gene ends were 5 bases for V and 1 base for J; bases not matched to a gene: 3. The CDR3 length is 14 residues. Looked up from germline, CDR1 is SEHNR and CDR2 is FQNEAQ (reference sequence). The CDR3 sequence: CASSIQGGNTEAFF. In nucleotides, the CDR3 is TGTGCCAGCAGCATACAGGGGGGGAACACTGAAGCTTTCTTT.

In its sample, this clone was seen a few times. The chain has TRBV7-8 and TRBJ2-7, with D possibly TRBD1 on 5 matching bases. The V gene's germline CDR1 is SGHVS and CDR2 FQNEAQ. Trimming took off 3 bases at V and 6 bases at J, with 9 bases between the two ends. This CDR3 spans 12 amino acids. The CDR3 loop is CASSFVGVEQYF. The CDR3 DNA follows: TGTGCCAGCAGCTTCGTAGGGGTCGAGCAGTACTTC. Full variable domain (missing parts from reference TRBV7-8 and TRBJ2-7): GAGVSQSPRYKVAKRGQDVALRCDPISGHVSLFWYQQALGQGPEFLTYFQNEAQLDKSGLPSDRFFAERPEGSVSTLKIQRTQQEDSAVYLCASSFVGVEQYFGPGTRLTVT.